The entry below gives a single T cell receptor (beta chain) sequence along with its context. TEMRA cells were FACS-enriched, unlike CD8+ and CD4+ T cells, which were negatively isolated. The data were taken from a study of CD8 T cells in Susac syndrome. The CDR3 runs to 15 residues. In germline, CDR1 is MGHRA, CDR2 YSYEKL. J was trimmed by 7 bases and V by 3 bases; bases with no gene match: 4. With random hexamers, 0.5 to 1 ug RNA was reverse transcribed. The CDR3 of TCR beta was amplified by immunoSEQ multiplex PCR across 54 Vbeta and 13 Jbeta. TCRdb used MiXCR to reprocess the immunoSEQ multiplex PCR reads, holding one entry per CDR3 protein. The sample records some 150,000 distinct CDR3 sequences, around 95% being singletons.

The specimen was CD8+ T cells from PBMCs. The V gene is TRBV4-1, the J gene TRBJ1-6; TRBD1 matches at 9 bases. This TCR was sampled from a human donor with multiple sclerosis. CDR3 bases: TGCGCCAGCAGCCAGAGCGGACAGGGGAATTCACCCCTCCACTTT. Amino acids: CASSQSGQGNSPLHF.